This record concerns one T cell receptor beta chain sequence. The data stem from a study of control samples from healthy donors and cancer patients. Here immunoSEQ multiplex PCR was the method, and the copy in TCRdb shows in-frame clones only, minus some. Found here are some 160,000 clones, over 85% of them singletons; the top ten hold 8.5%. Trimming removed 3 bases from V and 0 bases from J, with 8 bases in between. Germline V lookup: CDR1 ENHRY, CDR2 SYGVKD. The CDR3 runs to 14 residues. The receptor's source is a woman aged 40 to 50 in good health. The genes are TRBV10-3 and TRBJ1-2; D remains ambiguous. The specimen sequenced was blood. In DNA form, the CDR3 reads TGTGCCATCAGTGAACCCAGAACTAACTATGGCTACACCTTC. It is translated as CAISEPRTNYGYTF.